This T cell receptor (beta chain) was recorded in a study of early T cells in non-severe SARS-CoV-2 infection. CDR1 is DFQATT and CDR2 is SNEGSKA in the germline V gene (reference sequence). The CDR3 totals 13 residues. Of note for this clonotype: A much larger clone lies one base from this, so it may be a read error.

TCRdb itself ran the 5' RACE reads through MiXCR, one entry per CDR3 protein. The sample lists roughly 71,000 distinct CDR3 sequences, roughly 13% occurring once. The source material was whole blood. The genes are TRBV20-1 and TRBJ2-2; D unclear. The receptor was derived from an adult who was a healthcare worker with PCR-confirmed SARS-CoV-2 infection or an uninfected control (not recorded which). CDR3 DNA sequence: TGCAGTGCTGGAGACTTTGGCACCGGGGAGCTGTTTTTT. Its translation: CSAGDFGTGELFF.